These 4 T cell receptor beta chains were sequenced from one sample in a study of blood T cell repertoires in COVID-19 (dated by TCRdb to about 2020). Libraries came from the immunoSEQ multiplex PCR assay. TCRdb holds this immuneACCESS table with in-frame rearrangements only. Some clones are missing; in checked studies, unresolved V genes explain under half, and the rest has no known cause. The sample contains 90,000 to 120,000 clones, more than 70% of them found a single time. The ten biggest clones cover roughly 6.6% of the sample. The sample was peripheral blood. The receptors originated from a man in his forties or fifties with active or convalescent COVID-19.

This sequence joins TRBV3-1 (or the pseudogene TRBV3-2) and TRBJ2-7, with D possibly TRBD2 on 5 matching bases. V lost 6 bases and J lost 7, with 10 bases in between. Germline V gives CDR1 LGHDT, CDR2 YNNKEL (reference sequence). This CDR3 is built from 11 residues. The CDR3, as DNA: TGTGCCAGCAGTCGAGGGTATGAGCAGTACTTC. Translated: CASSRGYEQYF.

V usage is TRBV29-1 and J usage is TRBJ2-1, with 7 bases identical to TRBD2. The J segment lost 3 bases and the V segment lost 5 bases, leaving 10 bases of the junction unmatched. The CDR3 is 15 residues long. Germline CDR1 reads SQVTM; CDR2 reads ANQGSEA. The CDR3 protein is CSVRVPAGLYNEQFF. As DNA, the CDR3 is TGCAGCGTTAGGGTTCCAGCGGGGCTCTACAATGAGCAGTTCTTC.

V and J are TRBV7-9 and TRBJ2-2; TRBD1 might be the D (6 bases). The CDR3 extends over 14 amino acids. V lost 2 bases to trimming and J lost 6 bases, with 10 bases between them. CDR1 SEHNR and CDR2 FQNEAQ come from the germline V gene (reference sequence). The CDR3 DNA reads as TGTGCCAGCAGCTTAACCGCAGGGGCCGGGGAGCTGTTTTTT. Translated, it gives CASSLTAGAGELFF.

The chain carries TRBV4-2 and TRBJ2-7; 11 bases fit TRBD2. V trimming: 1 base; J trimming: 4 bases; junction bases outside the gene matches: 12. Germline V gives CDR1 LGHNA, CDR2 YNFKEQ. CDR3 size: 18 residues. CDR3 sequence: CASSQAYSTSGSIYEQYF. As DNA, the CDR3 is TGTGCCAGCAGCCAAGCTTATTCTACTAGCGGGAGTATTTACGAGCAGTACTTC.